These 10 T cell receptor beta chains were sequenced from one sample in a study of cytomegalovirus exposure and HLA in healthy donors. PCR was performed using 60 Vbeta and 13 Jbeta primers. Clones were read by immunoSEQ multiplex PCR, and TCRdb kept only the in-frame ones, dropping some. The profile shows 100,000 to 150,000 clones, about three quarters of them singletons. Sequenced input: PBMCs. The receptors were sampled from a woman aged 25 to 39 in good health and CMV-seronegative.

This clone was observed a single time. V is TRBV28 and J is TRBJ1-1, with no clear D. Germline loops: CDR1 MDHEN, CDR2 SYDVKM. The CDR3 is 15 residues long. With 3 bases removed from V and 2 bases from J, the gap between germline ends came to 13 bases. In DNA form, the CDR3 reads TGTGCCAGCAGTTTCTCGACTGAACTAAACACTGAAGCTTTCTTT. Protein product: CASSFSTELNTEAFF.

Only one count was recorded for this clone. The gene calls are TRBV4-2 and TRBJ2-2; D might be TRBD2 (6 bases). CDR1 LGHNA and CDR2 YNFKEQ come from the germline V gene. V lost 1 base to trimming and J lost 5 bases, with 14 bases between them. This CDR3 has 16 residues. CDR3: CASSQGRNGGTGELFF. The CDR3 nucleotides read TGTGCCAGCAGCCAAGGACGGAACGGGGGTACCGGGGAGCTGTTTTTT.

This clone has a single count. The V call is TRBV18, the J call TRBJ1-5; D possibly corresponds to TRBD1 (5 bases). CDR3 size: 15 residues. In germline, CDR1 is KGHSH, CDR2 LQKENI. V lost 0 bases to trimming and J lost 4 bases, with 10 bases between them. The DNA of the CDR3 is TGTGCCAGCTCACCACCTGGAGGGGCTAATCAGCCCCAGCATTTT. This gives the protein CASSPPGGANQPQHF.

The count of this clone is one. CDR3 sequence (DNA): TGTGCCAGCAGCCCCGCCGGGGTGAGCGGGGCGCAGTATTTT. It is translated as CASSPAGVSGAQYF. The chain recombines TRBV7-9 with TRBJ2-3; TRBD2 matches 7 bases. This CDR3 is built from 14 residues. V lost 5 bases, J lost 10 bases, and 12 bases stayed unmatched. Germline V gene sequence: CDR1 SEHNR, CDR2 FQNEAQ (reference sequence).

This clone appeared a few times. V usage is TRBV18 and J usage is TRBJ1-1, with a weak D call TRBD1 (5 bases). Germline V gives CDR1 KGHSH, CDR2 LQKENI. Trimming left V 4 bases short and J 1 base short, with 10 bases between. The CDR3 is 14 amino acids. The CDR3 protein is CASSLQEKNTEAFF. In DNA form, the CDR3 reads TGTGCCAGCTCACTACAGGAAAAGAACACTGAAGCTTTCTTT.

Regarding this clone: Other DNA sequences in the same sample also yield this CDR3. The chain uses TRBV20-1 and TRBJ2-3, with D maybe TRBD1 (6 bases). The CDR3 has 11 amino acids. Germline V CDR1 and CDR2: DFQATT, SNEGSKA (reference sequence). The germline V and J ends were trimmed by 6 bases and 5 bases, with 9 bases remaining between them. CDR3 sequence: CSAPRGDTQYF. The CDR3 DNA reads as TGCAGTGCCCCCAGGGGAGATACGCAGTATTTT.

The rearrangement joins TRBV7-3 to TRBJ1-1; a weak D match, TRBD1 (6 bases). The V end lost 5 bases, the J end lost 4 bases, and 17 bases lay between the germline ends. Germline V gives CDR1 SGHTA, CDR2 FQGTGA. The CDR3 loop spans 15 amino acids. Written as DNA, the CDR3 is TGTGCCAGCAGCATAAGGGGGGGGGCGAGCACTGAAGCTTTCTTT. Translated, it gives CASSIRGGASTEAFF.

The chain is built from TRBV18 and TRBJ2-7, with TRBD1 matching 7 bases. This CDR3 region has 15 residues. The V gene's germline CDR1 is KGHSH and CDR2 LQKENI. After removal of 2 bases from V and 0 bases from J, the junction contained 4 bases not matched to a gene. CDR3 bases: TGTGCCAGCTCACCATTCCGGGACAGCTCCTACGAGCAGTACTTC. Residues: CASSPFRDSSYEQYF.

The chain combines TRBV28 with TRBJ2-1; 9 bases align to TRBD1. Trimming took 3 bases from V and 8 from J; bases not matched to a gene: 8. CDR1 and CDR2 from the germline V gene are MDHEN and SYDVKM. This CDR3 has 15 amino acids. CDR3 DNA sequence: TGTGCCAGCAGTTTCTTAGGACAGGGGAACCATGAGCAGTTCTTC. It codes for CASSFLGQGNHEQFF.

The CDR3 protein is CASSQRSHRGPGTEAFF. CDR3 sequence (DNA): TGCGCCAGCAGCCAAAGATCTCACAGGGGCCCAGGCACTGAAGCTTTCTTT. This chain connects TRBV5-1 to TRBJ1-1; TRBD1 aligns across 7 bases. V lost 4 bases to trimming and J lost 4 bases; unmatched junction nucleotides: 16. Germline CDR1 is SGHRS and CDR2 is YFSETQ. The CDR3 spans 17 residues. The whole variable domain, filled in from reference TRBV5-1 and TRBJ1-1, reads KAGVTQTPRYLIKTRGQQVTLSCSPISGHRSVSWYQQTPGQGLQFLFEYFSETQRNKGNFPGRFSGRQFSNSRSEMNVSTLELGDSALYLCASSQRSHRGPGTEAFFGQGTRLTVV.